The sequence of this T cell receptor (beta chain) was determined in a study of PD-1 blockade in classical Hodgkin lymphoma. Time point of the sample: cycle 4 day 1 (C4D1), after less than 7 weeks of nivolumab. After autologous stem cell transplantation all patients relapsed, and prior brentuximab vedotin exposure differed between cohorts. Best response was recorded as complete response, partial response or progressive disease. A note on this clone: Its antigen remains unknown.

Assay: immunoSEQ multiplex PCR; the TCRdb copy retains only in-frame clones and omits some. The table lists about 64,000 clones, around 90% of them singletons. Study findings and constraints: Complete responders showed a baseline diversity that resembled the diversity of newly diagnosed patients. Reported baseline diversity: healthy donors highest, relapsed/refractory patients lowest.

With 4 bases clipped from V and 3 bases from J, the junction kept 6 bases outside the gene matches. CDR1 and CDR2 (germline): SQVTM, ANQGSEA. The CDR3 totals 15 residues. The chain recombines TRBV29-1 with TRBJ2-3; 11 nucleotides align to TRBD2. The sequence came from a human donor with classical Hodgkin lymphoma. The sample was peripheral blood mononuclear cells (PBMCs), taken before the fourth cycle of nivolumab. This CDR3 reads CSVVRLAGSTDTQYF. The CDR3 nucleotides are TGCAGCGTTGTGAGACTAGCGGGGAGTACAGATACGCAGTATTTT.